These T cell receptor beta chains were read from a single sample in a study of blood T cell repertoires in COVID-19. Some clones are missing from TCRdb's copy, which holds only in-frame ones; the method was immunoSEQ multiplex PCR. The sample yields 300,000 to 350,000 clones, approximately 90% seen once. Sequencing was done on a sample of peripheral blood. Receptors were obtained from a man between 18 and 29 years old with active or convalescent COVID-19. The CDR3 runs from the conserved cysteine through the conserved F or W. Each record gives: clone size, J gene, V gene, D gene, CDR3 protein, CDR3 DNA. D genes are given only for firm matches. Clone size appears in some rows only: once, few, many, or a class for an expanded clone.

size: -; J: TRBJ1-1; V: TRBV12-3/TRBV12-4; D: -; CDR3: CASSPVGYEAFF; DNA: TGTGCCAGCAGCCCGGTTGGTTATGAAGCTTTCTTT
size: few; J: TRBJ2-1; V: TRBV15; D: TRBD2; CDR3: CATRVVSGRGVYNEQFF; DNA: TGTGCCACCAGGGTGGTCTCCGGGAGGGGTGTCTACAATGAGCAGTTCTTC
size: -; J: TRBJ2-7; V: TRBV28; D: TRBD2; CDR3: CASSPPARLAGAPSYEQYF; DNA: TGTGCCAGCAGTCCACCAGCTAGACTAGCGGGAGCCCCCTCCTACGAGCAGTACTTC
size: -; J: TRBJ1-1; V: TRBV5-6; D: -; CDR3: CASSLIGQNTEAFF; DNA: TGTGCCAGCAGCTTGATTGGACAGAACACTGAAGCTTTCTTT
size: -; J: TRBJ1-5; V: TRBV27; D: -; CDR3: CASSLFFPPSNQPQHF; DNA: TGTGCCAGCAGTTTATTCTTCCCTCCTAGCAATCAGCCCCAGCATTTT
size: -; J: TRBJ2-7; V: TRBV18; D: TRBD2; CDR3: CASSTGTSGSYEQYF; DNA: TGTGCCAGCTCGACTGGGACTAGCGGGAGTTACGAGCAGTACTTC
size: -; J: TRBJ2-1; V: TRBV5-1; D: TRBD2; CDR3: CASSLSGTSGTNEQFF; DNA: TGCGCCAGCAGTCTTTCAGGGACTAGCGGAACTAATGAGCAGTTCTTC
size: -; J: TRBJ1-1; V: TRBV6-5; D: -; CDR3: CASTHVDTYTEAFF; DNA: TGTGCCAGCACCCACGTGGACACATACACTGAAGCTTTCTTT
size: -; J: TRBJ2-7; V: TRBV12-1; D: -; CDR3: CASSFVSGGRHEQYF; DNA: TGTGCCAGCAGCTTTGTGTCTGGGGGCCGCCACGAGCAGTACTTC
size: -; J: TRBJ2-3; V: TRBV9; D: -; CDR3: CASSVYVAPDTQYF; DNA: TGTGCCAGCAGCGTATACGTAGCGCCAGATACGCAGTATTTT
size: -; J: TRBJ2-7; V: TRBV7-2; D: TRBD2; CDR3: CASSSRTSVRYEQYF; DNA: TGTGCCAGCAGCTCCCGGACTAGCGTTAGGTACGAGCAGTACTTC
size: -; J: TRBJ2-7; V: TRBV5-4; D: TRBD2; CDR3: CASSPPSGISYEQYF; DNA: TGTGCCAGCAGCCCACCTAGCGGGATTTCCTACGAGCAGTACTTC
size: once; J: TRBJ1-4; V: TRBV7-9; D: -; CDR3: CASSHPGGALFF; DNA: TGTGCCAGCAGCCACCCGGGGGGAGCACTGTTTTTT
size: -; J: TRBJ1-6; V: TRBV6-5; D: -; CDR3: CASSYGRLKSPLHF; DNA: TGTGCCAGCAGTTACGGCAGGTTGAAGTCACCCCTCCACTTT
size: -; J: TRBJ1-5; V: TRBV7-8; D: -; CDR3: CASSSIRRSGQPQHF; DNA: TGTGCCAGCAGCTCAATACGGAGGTCGGGTCAGCCCCAGCATTTT
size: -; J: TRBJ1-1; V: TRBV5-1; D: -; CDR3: CASSGGGVGDTEAFF; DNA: TGCGCCAGCAGCGGAGGAGGGGTTGGGGACACTGAAGCTTTCTTT
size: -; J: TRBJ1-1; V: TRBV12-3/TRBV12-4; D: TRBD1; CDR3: CASSGDRAIEAFF; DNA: TGTGCCAGCAGCGGGGACAGGGCAATTGAAGCTTTCTTT
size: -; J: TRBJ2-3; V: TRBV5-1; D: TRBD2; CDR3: CASSLSGGRASDTQYF; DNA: TGCGCCAGCAGCTTATCAGGCGGGAGGGCCTCGGATACGCAGTATTTT
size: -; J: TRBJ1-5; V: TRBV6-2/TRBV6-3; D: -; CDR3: CASSTLQRANQPQHF; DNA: TGTGCCAGCAGTACTCTCCAACGCGCCAATCAGCCCCAGCATTTT
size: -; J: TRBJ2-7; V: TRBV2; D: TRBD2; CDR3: CASLGGLYEQYF; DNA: TGTGCCAGCTTGGGAGGGTTATACGAGCAGTACTTC
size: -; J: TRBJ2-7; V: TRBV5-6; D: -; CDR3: CASSFEQGVDEQYF; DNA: TGTGCCAGCAGCTTTGAACAGGGAGTTGACGAGCAGTACTTC
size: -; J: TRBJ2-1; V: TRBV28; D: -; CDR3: CASEAVESYNEQFF; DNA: TGTGCCAGCGAAGCGGTTGAGAGCTACAATGAGCAGTTCTTC
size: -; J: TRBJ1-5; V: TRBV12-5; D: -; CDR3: CASVIDSQPQHF; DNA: TGTGCTAGTGTCATAGACAGTCAGCCCCAGCATTTT
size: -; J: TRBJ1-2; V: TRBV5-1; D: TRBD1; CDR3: CASSLQGVMDYTF; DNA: TGCGCCAGCAGCTTGCAGGGGGTGATGGACTACACCTTC
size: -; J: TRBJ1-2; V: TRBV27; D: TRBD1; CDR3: CASSLDRGLGGYTF; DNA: TGTGCCAGCAGTTTGGACAGGGGGCTCGGTGGCTACACCTTC
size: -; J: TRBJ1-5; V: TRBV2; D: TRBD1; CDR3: CASSLRTGYSNQPQHF; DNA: TGTGCCAGCAGTCTGCGGACAGGCTATAGCAATCAGCCCCAGCATTTT
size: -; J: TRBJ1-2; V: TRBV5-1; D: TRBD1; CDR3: CASSLGGQSYGYTF; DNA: TGCGCCAGCAGCTTGGGGGGACAGAGCTATGGCTACACCTTC
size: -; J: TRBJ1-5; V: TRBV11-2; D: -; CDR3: CASSKPGVQPQHF; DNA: TGTGCCAGCAGCAAACCAGGGGTTCAGCCCCAGCATTTT
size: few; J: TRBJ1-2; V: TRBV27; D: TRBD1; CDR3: CATLGQGGEGYTF; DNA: TGTGCCACCTTAGGACAGGGAGGTGAGGGCTACACCTTC
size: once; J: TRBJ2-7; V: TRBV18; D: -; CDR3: CASSPPHVGGGAGEQYF; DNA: TGTGCCAGCTCACCACCTCATGTTGGAGGGGGGGCGGGCGAGCAGTACTTC
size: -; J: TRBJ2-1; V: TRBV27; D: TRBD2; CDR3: CASSSAGGNDNEQFF; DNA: TGTGCCAGCAGTTCGGCGGGAGGCAATGACAATGAGCAGTTCTTC
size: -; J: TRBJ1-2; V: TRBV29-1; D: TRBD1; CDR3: CSVAGTGDGYTF; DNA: TGCAGCGTAGCCGGGACAGGGGATGGCTACACCTTC
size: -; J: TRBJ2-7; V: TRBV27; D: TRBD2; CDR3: CASSSGRGAYEQYF; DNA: TGTGCCAGCAGCAGCGGGAGGGGAGCCTACGAGCAGTACTTC